These 10 T cell receptor beta chains came from one sample sequenced in a study of blood T cell repertoires in COVID-19. The method was immunoSEQ multiplex PCR; TCRdb's version includes in-frame clones alone and lacks a portion of them. The sample lists about 280,000 clones; approximately 86% were seen once. The sequenced material came from peripheral blood. The receptors derive from a woman aged 45-65 years who had recovered from COVID-19.

The chain has TRBV5-1 and TRBJ1-2; 10 bases align to TRBD1. This CDR3 region has 16 residues. Germline V gene lookup returns CDR1 SGHRS and CDR2 YFSETQ. The V segment lost 4 bases and the J segment 3 bases; nucleotides outside the gene matches: 9. Here the CDR3 reads CASSIGTGVLDYGYTF. Written as DNA, the CDR3 is TGCGCCAGCAGCATCGGGACAGGGGTTTTAGACTATGGCTACACCTTC. Together with reference TRBV5-1 and TRBJ1-2, the CDR3 gives the full variable domain: KAGVTQTPRYLIKTRGQQVTLSCSPISGHRSVSWYQQTPGQGLQFLFEYFSETQRNKGNFPGRFSGRQFSNSRSEMNVSTLELGDSALYLCASSIGTGVLDYGYTFGSGTRLTVV.

This clone was counted once. The chain recombines TRBV4-2 with TRBJ1-1; unclear D gene. Germline CDR1 LGHNA, CDR2 YNFKEQ. Trimming took off 2 bases at V and 1 base at J, with 8 bases between the two ends. The CDR3 is 14 amino acids. This CDR3 is CASSQSPRNTEAFF. CDR3 coding DNA: TGTGCCAGCAGCCAAAGCCCGAGGAACACTGAAGCTTTCTTT.

CDR3 amino acids: CASSDWTIPSGANVLTF. The CDR3 bases are TGTGCCAGCAGCGACTGGACAATTCCCTCTGGGGCCAACGTCCTGACTTTC. The chain couples TRBV7-9 to TRBJ2-6; maybe TRBD1 (5 bases). Per germline, CDR1 SEHNR and CDR2 FQNEAQ (reference sequence). Trimming took off 5 bases at V and 0 bases at J, with 14 bases between the two ends. This CDR3 spans 17 amino acids.

This clone appeared a few times. This chain connects TRBV21-1 to TRBJ1-1; the D call of TRBD1 is as the table states it, not checked on the DNA. TRBV21-1 is a recognized pseudogene. The CDR3 length is 15 residues. CDR3 coding DNA: TGTGCCAGCAGCACTCGGCAGGGGGATGACACTGAAGCTTTCTTT. Translated: CASSTRQGDDTEAFF.

This sequence joins TRBV5-1 and TRBJ1-5; 7 positions match TRBD1. The CDR3 covers 13 residues. J lost 6 bases, V lost 3 bases, and 3 bases had no gene match. From germline, CDR1 is SGHRS and CDR2 YFSETQ. The CDR3 spells CASSSQGGQPQHF. The CDR3 region has the DNA TGCGCCAGCAGCTCGCAGGGGGGTCAGCCCCAGCATTTT. Combining the CDR3 with reference TRBV5-1 and TRBJ1-5 gives the whole variable domain KAGVTQTPRYLIKTRGQQVTLSCSPISGHRSVSWYQQTPGQGLQFLFEYFSETQRNKGNFPGRFSGRQFSNSRSEMNVSTLELGDSALYLCASSSQGGQPQHFGDGTRLSIL.

V is TRBV27 and J is TRBJ2-7; 13 bases line up with TRBD2. The CDR3 has 14 residues. The ends lost 4 bases at V and 3 bases at J; junction bases unmatched: 0. CDR1 is MNHEY and CDR2 is SMNVEV in the germline V gene (reference sequence). The CDR3 nucleotides are TGTGCCAGCAGTTGGACTAGCGGGAGCTACGAGCAGTACTTC. Its translation: CASSWTSGSYEQYF.

The chain couples TRBV2 to TRBJ1-5; 9 nucleotides match TRBD1. CDR1 and CDR2 (germline): SNHLY, FYNNEI. V dropped 6 bases and J dropped 0; count of bases not matched to a gene: 12. The CDR3 totals 18 residues. As DNA, the CDR3 is TGTGCCAGCAGAGCCCCAAGATTGACAGGGGGTAGCAATCAGCCCCAGCATTTT. As protein: CASRAPRLTGGSNQPQHF.

The chain recombines TRBV7-2 with TRBJ1-1; tentative D call: TRBD1 (5 bases). This CDR3 comprises 13 residues. CDR1 is SGHTA, CDR2 FQGNSA, per germline. V lost 0 bases, J lost 6 bases, and 8 bases lay in between. The CDR3 reads CASSLAGRPEAFF. The CDR3 nucleotides are TGTGCCAGCAGCTTAGCGGGGCGCCCTGAAGCTTTCTTT.

The V and J genes are TRBV19 and TRBJ1-1, with 8 bases identical to TRBD1. The CDR3 covers 15 residues. V shed 2 bases and J 4 bases; nucleotides not matched to a gene: 6. The V gene's germline CDR1 is LNHDA and CDR2 SQIVND (reference sequence). The CDR3 sequence: CASSIYARGPTEAFF. The CDR3 coding sequence is TGTGCCAGTAGTATATACGCCAGGGGGCCCACTGAAGCTTTCTTT.

The J gene is TRBJ2-6, the V gene TRBV5-1, with D perhaps TRBD2 (5 bases). The CDR3 covers 18 residues. The germline gives CDR1 SGHRS, CDR2 YFSETQ. Trimming removed 0 bases from V and 0 bases from J, with 13 bases in between. CDR3 amino acids: CASSLAGGGVSGANVLTF. In nucleotides, the CDR3 is TGCGCCAGCAGCTTGGCCGGAGGTGGGGTCTCTGGGGCCAACGTCCTGACTTTC.